The clone carrying this T cell receptor (beta chain) was detected a few times. From germline, CDR1 is SQVTM and CDR2 ANQGSEA. There are 13 residues in the CDR3. The junction had 2 bases not matched to a gene; V was cut back by 4 bases and J by 1 base. TCRdb analysed the RACE reads with MiXCR anew, one entry per CDR3 protein. Here the sample spans 97,000 or so distinct CDR3 sequences, about 28% being singletons. Time point specified: patch test 3, about 24 weeks after DPC sensitization. Treatment noted: therapeutic diphenylcyclopropenone sensitization with weekly scalp DPC. The data originate from a study of human T cells and chemical hapten exposure.

The starting material was whole blood, obtained in connection with sensitization to the hapten diphenylcyclopropenone (DPC). The clonotype originates from a man aged 40-50 years with alopecia areata. Some clones in this sample may be carry-over from other donors' samples. This sequence joins TRBV29-1 and TRBJ1-1; 8 bases map to TRBD1. CDR3 amino acids: CSVGQGWNTEAFF. The CDR3 region has the DNA TGCAGCGTTGGACAGGGGTGGAACACTGAAGCTTTCTTT.